This entry lists 23 T cell receptor beta chains sequenced from one sample in a study of control samples from healthy donors and cancer patients (dated by TCRdb to the early 2020s). The protocol used for the library was the immunoSEQ multiplex PCR assay. In its TCRdb copy, this immuneACCESS table keeps in-frame sequences only and misses some clones. Where compared with another copy, unresolved V genes explain less than half of these, and the others have no known cause. In this sample the table shows about 130,000 clones, about 93% of which occur a single time. Together, the top ten hold more than 13% of the sample. Sequenced sample: PBMCs. The origin of the receptors is a man in his sixties with colorectal cancer.

This clone is a singleton in its sample. V is TRBV29-1 and J is TRBJ2-7; 9 bases are a match to TRBD1. This CDR3 spans 14 amino acids. Looked up from germline, CDR1 is SQVTM and CDR2 is ANQGSEA. V trimming: 7 bases; J trimming: 5 bases; junction bases outside the gene matches: 12. For the CDR3, the DNA is TGCAGCGCCTCGGGGGGACAGGGCAGCGACGAGCAGTACTTC. This translates into CSASGGQGSDEQYF.

The chain has TRBV7-2 and TRBJ2-5; 10 bases match TRBD1. Germline V CDR1 and CDR2: SGHTA, FQGNSA. CDR3 length: 15 residues. The V gene end was trimmed by 1 base and the J gene end by 4 bases; junction bases not matched to a gene: 3. The CDR3 DNA reads TGTGCCAGCAGCTTAGGGGGACAGGGGCCAGAGACCCAGTACTTC. Translating gives CASSLGGQGPETQYF.

This clone was seen only once. This sequence joins TRBV10-3 and TRBJ1-1; 7 bases line up with TRBD1. The CDR3 spans 15 residues. V gave up 4 bases and J gave up 0 bases; unmatched junction bases: 5. CDR1 is ENHRY and CDR2 is SYGVKD in the germline V gene. The CDR3 here is CAISGRTGMNTEAFF. CDR3 nucleotide sequence: TGTGCCATCAGTGGGAGGACAGGCATGAACACTGAAGCTTTCTTT.

The gene calls are TRBV19 and TRBJ2-1; TRBD2 aligns across 13 bases. This CDR3 has 15 residues. J gave up 5 bases and V 6 bases, and 4 bases lay outside the gene matches. Germline lookup yields CDR1 LNHDA and CDR2 SQIVND (reference sequence). CDR3 loop: CASRLTSGGHNEQFF. For the CDR3, the DNA is TGTGCCAGTAGGTTGACTAGCGGGGGGCACAATGAGCAGTTCTTC. Combining the CDR3 with reference TRBV19 and TRBJ2-1 gives the whole variable domain DGGITQSPKYLFRKEGQNVTLSCEQNLNHDAMYWYRQDPGQGLRLIYYSQIVNDFQKGDIAEGYSVSREKKESFPLTVTSAQKNPTAFYLCASRLTSGGHNEQFFGPGTRLTVL.

The V and J genes are TRBV7-9 and TRBJ1-1; no definite D call. Per the germline V gene, CDR1 is SEHNR and CDR2 is FQNEAQ (reference sequence). V gave up 5 bases and J gave up 9 bases, with 13 bases separating them. This CDR3 contains 12 residues. The CDR3 DNA sequence: TGTGCCAGCAGCCCGTCGGTGGCGAAAGCTTTCTTT. This translates into CASSPSVAKAFF.

This clone was seen only once. The rearrangement links TRBV14 to TRBJ2-6; 8 bases align to TRBD2. The ends lost 4 bases at V and 5 bases at J; junction bases unmatched: 16. Germline V lookup: CDR1 SGHDN, CDR2 FVKESK. This CDR3 has 19 amino acids. CDR3 amino acids: CASSPSGAGGPLRANVLTF. The CDR3 bases are TGTGCCAGCAGCCCCTCTGGGGCGGGGGGCCCCCTCCGGGCCAACGTCCTGACTTTC. Variable domain in full (rest from reference TRBV14 and TRBJ2-6): EAGVTQFPSHSVIEKGQTVTLRCDPISGHDNLYWYRRVMGKEIKFLLHFVKESKQDESGMPNNRFLAERTGGTYSTLKVQPAELEDSGVYFCASSPSGAGGPLRANVLTFGAGSRLTVL.

This chain links TRBV3-1 (or the pseudogene TRBV3-2) with TRBJ2-7, with D uncertain. The V and J ends lost 4 bases and 1 base respectively, with 8 bases between them. CDR3 length equals 13 residues. CDR1 is LGHDT, CDR2 YNNKEL, per germline (reference sequence). The CDR3 protein is CASSPSLSYEQYF. CDR3 DNA: TGTGCCAGCAGCCCCTCGTTATCCTACGAGCAGTACTTC.

The chain uses TRBV7-2 and TRBJ2-3; TRBD2 matches at 9 bases. The germline V gene has CDR1 SGHTA and CDR2 FQGNSA. This CDR3 comprises 16 residues. With 5 bases clipped from V and 1 base from J, the junction kept 7 bases outside the gene matches. The CDR3 spells CASSPAPSGGTDTQYF. The CDR3 nucleotides read TGTGCCAGCAGCCCAGCCCCTAGCGGGGGCACAGATACGCAGTATTTT.

The CDR3 spells CVSDEQYF. CDR3 bases: TGTGTCTCGGACGAGCAGTACTTC. The chain carries TRBV7-5 and TRBJ2-7; TRBD2 was called by the table and not checked on the DNA. TRBV7-5 is recorded as a pseudogene. The CDR3 contains 8 residues.

CDR3 DNA: TGTGCCACCACAGGGTATAATTCACCCCTCCACTTT. Its protein is CATTGYNSPLHF. The chain is built from TRBV28 and TRBJ1-6; D possibly corresponds to TRBD1 (6 bases). The CDR3 length is 12 residues. The germline V gene has CDR1 MDHEN and CDR2 SYDVKM. Trimming left V 10 bases short and J 4 bases short, with 8 bases between.

V gene TRBV6-2 or TRBV6-3 combines with J gene TRBJ2-7; 11 bases are a match to TRBD2. The CDR3 loop spans 17 amino acids. After removal of 0 bases from V and 3 bases from J, the junction contained 7 bases not matched to a gene. Germline CDR1 is MNHEY and CDR2 is SVGEGT. Here the CDR3 reads CASSYSLLAGGNYEQYF. The CDR3 nucleotides are TGTGCCAGCAGTTACTCTCTCCTAGCGGGGGGAAACTACGAGCAGTACTTC.

V is TRBV5-4 and J is TRBJ2-6, with D maybe TRBD1 (5 bases). Germline assignment: CDR1 SGHNT and CDR2 YYREEE (reference sequence). The CDR3 spans 14 residues. Trimming left V 6 bases short and J 4 bases short, with 11 bases between. This CDR3 is CASTLKGGANVLTF. The CDR3 nucleotides read TGTGCCAGCACCCTCAAGGGGGGGGCCAACGTCCTGACTTTC.

The chain recombines TRBV5-1 with TRBJ1-2; D is unresolved. The CDR3 is made up of 12 amino acids. CDR1 is SGHRS and CDR2 is YFSETQ in the germline V gene. V lost 0 bases, J lost 8 bases, and 8 bases lay in between. CDR3: CASSLDLWGYTF. The CDR3, as DNA: TGCGCCAGCAGCTTGGACTTGTGGGGCTACACCTTC.

V usage is TRBV3-1 (or the pseudogene TRBV3-2) and J usage is TRBJ1-2; D possibly corresponds to TRBD1 (6 bases). The CDR3 contains 16 residues. Germline V lookup: CDR1 LGHDT, CDR2 YNNKEL (reference sequence). Trimming pared 0 bases from V and 8 bases from J, leaving 19 bases between. The CDR3 DNA is TGTGCCAGCAGCCAAGATGAGTACGGGGGCGCAAGGGGCTACACCTTC. Its protein is CASSQDEYGGARGYTF.

This sequence joins TRBV7-2 and TRBJ2-3, with D possibly being TRBD2 (6 bases). Trimming left V 5 bases short and J 1 base short, with 13 bases between. This CDR3 region has 15 residues. CDR1 is SGHTA, CDR2 FQGNSA, per germline. CDR3 DNA sequence: TGTGCCAGCAGCCCAGTGGGGACTCGCACAGATACGCAGTATTTT. It codes for CASSPVGTRTDTQYF.

This chain uses TRBV13 with TRBJ2-1; D call uncertain. Trimming removed 3 bases at V and 6 bases at J, with 9 bases between. This CDR3 region has 13 residues. Germline CDR1 reads PRHDT; CDR2 reads FYEKMQ (reference sequence). CDR3 residues: CASSFIQTNEQFF. DNA for the CDR3: TGTGCCAGCAGCTTCATCCAGACCAATGAGCAGTTCTTC.

The V and J genes are TRBV5-1 and TRBJ2-5; D may be TRBD1 or TRBD2 (5 bases each). The CDR3 sequence is 14 residues long. Germline CDR1 SGHRS, CDR2 YFSETQ. Trimming removed 3 bases from V and 4 bases from J, with 13 bases in between. The CDR3 nucleotides read TGCGCCAGCAGCTCGGGTGGGGGTCCAGAGACCCAGTACTTC. Protein: CASSSGGGPETQYF.

The genes are TRBV6-2 or TRBV6-3 and TRBJ2-1; 9 bases agree with TRBD2. This CDR3 region has 16 residues. Germline trimming cut 5 bases from V and 3 bases from J; bases unmatched to any gene: 8. Germline CDR1 is MNHEY and CDR2 is SVGEGT. As DNA, the CDR3 is TGTGCCAGCAGTGATCAACTTAGCGGGGGCTACAATGAGCAGTTCTTC. It is translated as CASSDQLSGGYNEQFF.

This chain connects TRBV5-4 to TRBJ1-4; 10 positions match TRBD1. CDR3 length: 14 residues. Losses at the gene ends were 4 bases for V and 8 bases for J; bases not matched to a gene: 5. The V gene's germline CDR1 is SGHNT and CDR2 YYREEE (reference sequence). The chain's CDR3 is CASSDRGLREKLFF. The CDR3 bases are TGTGCCAGCAGCGACAGGGGGCTGAGGGAAAAACTGTTTTTT.

CDR3 nucleotides: TGCGCCAGCAGCTTTGGGACAGTGGGTGAGCAGTACTTC. Translated, it gives CASSFGTVGEQYF. The chain uses TRBV5-1 and TRBJ2-7; 7 bases are shared with TRBD1. Germline CDR1 reads SGHRS; CDR2 reads YFSETQ. Trimming took 2 bases from V and 7 from J; bases not matched to a gene: 6. CDR3 length equals 13 residues.

In DNA, the CDR3 is TGTGCCAGCAGTGCCAGGGAGGGGACTGAAGCTTTCTTT. Its translation is CASSAREGTEAFF. The V and J genes are TRBV6-4 and TRBJ1-1; maybe TRBD1 (5 bases). The CDR3 covers 13 residues. CDR1 and CDR2 (germline): MRHNA, SNTAGT. V was trimmed by 4 bases and J by 5 bases, leaving 11 bases between them.

The rearrangement links TRBV5-1 to TRBJ2-2; D uncertain. CDR3 length: 14 residues. Germline loops: CDR1 SGHRS, CDR2 YFSETQ. V was cut by 4 bases and J by 6 bases, with 13 bases left in between. The CDR3 sequence is CASSEDPHSGELFF. The CDR3 DNA sequence: TGCGCCAGCAGCGAGGACCCTCATTCCGGGGAGCTGTTTTTT.

The chain has TRBV6-6 and TRBJ2-3; 7 positions agree with TRBD2. CDR1 is MNHNY, CDR2 SVGAGI, per germline (reference sequence). The junction had 5 bases not matched to a gene; V was cut back by 6 bases and J by 2 bases. The CDR3 runs 14 residues. CDR3 loop: CASRSLAPTDTQYF. The CDR3 region has the DNA TGTGCCAGCAGGTCACTAGCGCCCACAGATACGCAGTATTTT.